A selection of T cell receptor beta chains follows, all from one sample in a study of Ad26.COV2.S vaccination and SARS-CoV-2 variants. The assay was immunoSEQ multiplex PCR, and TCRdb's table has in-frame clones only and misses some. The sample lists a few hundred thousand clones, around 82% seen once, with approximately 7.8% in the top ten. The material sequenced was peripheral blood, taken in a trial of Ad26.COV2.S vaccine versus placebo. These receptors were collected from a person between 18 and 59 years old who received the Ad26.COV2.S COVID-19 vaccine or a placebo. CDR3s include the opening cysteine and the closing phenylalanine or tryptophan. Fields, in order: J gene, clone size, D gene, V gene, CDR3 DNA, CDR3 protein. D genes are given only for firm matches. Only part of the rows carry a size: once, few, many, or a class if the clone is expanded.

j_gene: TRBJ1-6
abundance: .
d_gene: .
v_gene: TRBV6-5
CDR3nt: TGTGCCAGCAAGCAGGGAGATTCACCCCTCCACTTT
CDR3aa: CASKQGDSPLHF

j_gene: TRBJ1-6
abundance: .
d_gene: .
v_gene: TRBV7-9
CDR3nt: TGTGCCAGCAGCTACAGTATGGTGGGTTCACCCCTCCACTTT
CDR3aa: CASSYSMVGSPLHF

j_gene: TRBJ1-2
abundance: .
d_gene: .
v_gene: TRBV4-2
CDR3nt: TGTGCCAGCAGCCAAGAGGATGGCTACACCTTC
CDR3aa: CASSQEDGYTF

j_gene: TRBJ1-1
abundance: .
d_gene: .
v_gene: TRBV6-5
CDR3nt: TGTGCCAGTTTCATGAACACTGAAGCTTTCTTT
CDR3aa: CASFMNTEAFF

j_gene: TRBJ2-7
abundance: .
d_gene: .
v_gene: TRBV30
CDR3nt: TGTGCCTGGAGAAACAAGGGGGGTGACGAGCAGTACTTC
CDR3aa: CAWRNKGGDEQYF

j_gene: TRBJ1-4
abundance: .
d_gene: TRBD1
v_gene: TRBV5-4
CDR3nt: TGTGCCAGCAGCACAGGGGTACGAGAAAAACTGTTTTTT
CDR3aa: CASSTGVREKLFF

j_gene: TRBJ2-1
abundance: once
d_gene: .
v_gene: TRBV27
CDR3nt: TGTGCCACCTCGCGGGGCGGGACGATCAATGAGCAGTTCTTC
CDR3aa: CATSRGGTINEQFF

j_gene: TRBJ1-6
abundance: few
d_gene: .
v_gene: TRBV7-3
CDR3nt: TGTGCCAGCAGCTTAAGTCAAACTTCACCCCTCCACTTT
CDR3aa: CASSLSQTSPLHF

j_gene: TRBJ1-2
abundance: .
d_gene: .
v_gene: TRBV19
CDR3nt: TGTGCCAGTAGTATGTCTCGGGATTACGGCTACACCTTC
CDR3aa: CASSMSRDYGYTF

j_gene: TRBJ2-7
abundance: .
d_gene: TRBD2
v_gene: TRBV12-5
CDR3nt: TGTGCTAGCCTAGCGGGAGGAAATTACGAGCAGTACTTC
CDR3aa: CASLAGGNYEQYF

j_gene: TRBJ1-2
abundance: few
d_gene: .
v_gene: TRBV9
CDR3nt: TGTGCCAGCAGCCCTGTGCGGAACAACTATGGCTACACCTTC
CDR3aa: CASSPVRNNYGYTF

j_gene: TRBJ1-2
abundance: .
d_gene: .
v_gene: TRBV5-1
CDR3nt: TGCGCCAGCAGGGGCCGAGAAAGGTATGGCTACACCTTC
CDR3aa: CASRGRERYGYTF

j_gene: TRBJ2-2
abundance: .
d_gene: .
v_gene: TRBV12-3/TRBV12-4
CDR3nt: TGTGCCAGCAGCCCGACGGGGCCCGGGGAGCTGTTTTTT
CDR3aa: CASSPTGPGELFF

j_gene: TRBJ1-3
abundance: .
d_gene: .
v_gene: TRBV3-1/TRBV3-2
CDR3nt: TGTGCCAGCAGCCTCCGGGACATCCTCAGCTCTGGAAACACCATATATTTT
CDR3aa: CASSLRDILSSGNTIYF

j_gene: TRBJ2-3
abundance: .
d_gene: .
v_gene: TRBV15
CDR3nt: TGTGCCACCAGCCCCTTAGGTGCGGGGATTGTCACAGATACGCAGTATTTT
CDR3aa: CATSPLGAGIVTDTQYF

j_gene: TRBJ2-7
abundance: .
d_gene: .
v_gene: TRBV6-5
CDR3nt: TGTGCCACCCAATTACACCACTCCTACGAGCAGTACTTC
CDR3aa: CATQLHHSYEQYF

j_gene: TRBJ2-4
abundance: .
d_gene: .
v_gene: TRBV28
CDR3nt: TGTGCCAGCAGTTTACGGCAGGGAAAAAACATTCAGTACTTC
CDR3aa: CASSLRQGKNIQYF

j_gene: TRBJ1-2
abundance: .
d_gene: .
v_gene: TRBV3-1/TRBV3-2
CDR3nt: TGTGCCGTAGGGGACCGAGCTCTCCCTCTTACCTATGGCTACACCTTC
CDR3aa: CAVGDRALPLTYGYTF

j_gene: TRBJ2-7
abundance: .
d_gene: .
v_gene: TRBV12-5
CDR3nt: TGTGCTAGTGGTCCCCAGAGAGGGTCGGGGGAGCAGTACTTC
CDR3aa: CASGPQRGSGEQYF

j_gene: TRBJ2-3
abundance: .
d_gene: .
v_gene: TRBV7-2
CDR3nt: TGTGCCAGCAGTCCTGGCCTTCGCGGGGCCGGGGGTACGCAGTATTTT
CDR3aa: CASSPGLRGAGGTQYF

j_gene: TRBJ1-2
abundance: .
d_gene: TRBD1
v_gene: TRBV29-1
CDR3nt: TGCAGCACCGACAGGGGAGACTATGGCTACACCTTC
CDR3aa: CSTDRGDYGYTF

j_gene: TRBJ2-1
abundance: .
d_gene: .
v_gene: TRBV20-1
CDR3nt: TGCAGTGCCGCCTACAATGAGCAGTTCTTC
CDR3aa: CSAAYNEQFF

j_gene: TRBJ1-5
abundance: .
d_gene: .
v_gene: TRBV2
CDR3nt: TGTGCCAGCAGTGAGCAGGGTGGAGATCAGCCCCAGCATTTT
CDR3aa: CASSEQGGDQPQHF

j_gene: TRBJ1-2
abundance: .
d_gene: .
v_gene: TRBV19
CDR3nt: TGTGCCAGTAAGCGGGGGTCCGGGGGCTATGGCTACACCTTC
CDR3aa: CASKRGSGGYGYTF

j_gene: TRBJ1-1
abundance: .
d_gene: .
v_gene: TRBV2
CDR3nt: TGTGCCAGCAGTCCTACAGCCCGGACGAACACTGAAGCTTTCTTT
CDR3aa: CASSPTARTNTEAFF

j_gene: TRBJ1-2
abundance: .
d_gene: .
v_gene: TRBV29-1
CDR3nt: TGCAGCGTTGGCTCTAACTATGGCTACACCTTC
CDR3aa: CSVGSNYGYTF

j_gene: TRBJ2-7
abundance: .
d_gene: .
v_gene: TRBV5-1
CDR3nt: TGCGCCAGCAGCTTTAGGTCCCCTACCTACGAGCAGTACTTC
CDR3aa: CASSFRSPTYEQYF

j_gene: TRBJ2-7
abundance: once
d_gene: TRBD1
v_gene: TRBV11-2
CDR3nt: TGTGCCAGCAGCTTCACAACAGGGGGCATATACGAGCAGTACTTC
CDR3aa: CASSFTTGGIYEQYF

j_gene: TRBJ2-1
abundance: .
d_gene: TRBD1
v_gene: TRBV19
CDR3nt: TGTGCCAGTAAGAAGGCAGGGGGCAATGAGCAGTTCTTC
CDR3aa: CASKKAGGNEQFF

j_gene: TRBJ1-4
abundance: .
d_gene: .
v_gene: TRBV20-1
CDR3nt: TGCAGTGCTAGTCGGGCAACTAATGAAAAACTGTTTTTT
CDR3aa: CSASRATNEKLFF

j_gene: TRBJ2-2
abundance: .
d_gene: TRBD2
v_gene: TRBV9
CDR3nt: TGTGCCAGCAGCGATCGAGCGGGACTAGCGTACACCGGGGAGCTGTTTTTT
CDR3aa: CASSDRAGLAYTGELFF

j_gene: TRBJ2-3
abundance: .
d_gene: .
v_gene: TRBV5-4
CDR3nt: TGTGCCAGCAGCTGGGAATCCCTCTGGAGCACAGATACGCAGTATTTT
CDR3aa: CASSWESLWSTDTQYF

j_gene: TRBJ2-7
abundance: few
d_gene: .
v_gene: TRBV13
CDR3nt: TGTGCCAGCAGCTTAGGCGGACACGAGCAGTACTTC
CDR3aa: CASSLGGHEQYF

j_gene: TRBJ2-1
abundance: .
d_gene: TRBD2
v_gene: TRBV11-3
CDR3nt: TGTGCCAGCAGCTTAGGTCCTAGCGGGAGAGAGCAGTTCTTC
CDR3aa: CASSLGPSGREQFF

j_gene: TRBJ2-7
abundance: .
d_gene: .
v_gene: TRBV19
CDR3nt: TGTGCCAGTAGTATAGATCGTGGGAGGAAAACCTACGAGCAGTACTTC
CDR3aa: CASSIDRGRKTYEQYF

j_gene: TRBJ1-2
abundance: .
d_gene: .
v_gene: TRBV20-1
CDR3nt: TGCAGTGCTAGGGGCAGCCATGGCTACACCTTC
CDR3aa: CSARGSHGYTF

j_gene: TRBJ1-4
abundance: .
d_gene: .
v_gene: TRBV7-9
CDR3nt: TGTGCCAGCAGCTTAATAGAAGAGGGCCCGGTTAATGAAAAACTGTTTTTT
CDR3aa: CASSLIEEGPVNEKLFF

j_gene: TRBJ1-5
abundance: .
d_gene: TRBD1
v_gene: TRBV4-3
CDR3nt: TGCGCCAGCAGTCCAGACAGGGGAGGGCAGCCCCAGCATTTT
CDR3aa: CASSPDRGGQPQHF

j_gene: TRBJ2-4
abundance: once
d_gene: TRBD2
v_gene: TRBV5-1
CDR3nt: TGCGCCAGCAGCTTAACGCTAGCGGGGGGGCCGAGCATTCAGTACTTC
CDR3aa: CASSLTLAGGPSIQYF

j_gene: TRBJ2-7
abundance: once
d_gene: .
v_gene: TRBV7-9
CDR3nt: TGTGCCAGCAGCTCCCCCATTGAGCATTACGAGCAGTACTTC
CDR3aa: CASSSPIEHYEQYF

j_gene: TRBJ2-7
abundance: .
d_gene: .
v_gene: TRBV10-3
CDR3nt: TGTGCCATCAGTGAGTGGAGGGGGCCCCCCTACGAGCAGTACTTC
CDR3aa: CAISEWRGPPYEQYF

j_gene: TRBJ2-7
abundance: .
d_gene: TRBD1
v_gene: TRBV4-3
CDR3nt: TGCGCCAGCAGCCAGGGGGGGACAGGGTTTGCCGAGCAGTACTTC
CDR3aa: CASSQGGTGFAEQYF

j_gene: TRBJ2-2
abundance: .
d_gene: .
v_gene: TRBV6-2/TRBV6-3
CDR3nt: TGTGCCAGCAGTTCATGGGAGAGAGGGAACACCGGGGAGCTGTTTTTT
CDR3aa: CASSSWERGNTGELFF

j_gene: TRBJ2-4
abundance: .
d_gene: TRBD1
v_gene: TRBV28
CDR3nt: TGTGCCAGCAGTCCAAGGACAGGGGGCAACATTCAGTACTTC
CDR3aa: CASSPRTGGNIQYF

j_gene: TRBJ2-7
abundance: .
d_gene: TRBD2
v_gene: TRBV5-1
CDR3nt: TGCGCCAGCAGCGGAACTAGCGGGCCCTCCTACGAGCAGTACTTC
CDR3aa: CASSGTSGPSYEQYF

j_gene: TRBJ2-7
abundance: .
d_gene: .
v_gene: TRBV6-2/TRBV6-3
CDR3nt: TGTGCCAGCAGTCAGACAAGGGGAGCTCTCGAGCAGTACTTC
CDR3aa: CASSQTRGALEQYF

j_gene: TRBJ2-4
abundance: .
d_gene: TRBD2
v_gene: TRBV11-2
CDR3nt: TGTGCCAGCAGCCCCCGGGCGGGGGGGGCGAAGGGAAACATTCAGTACTTC
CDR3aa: CASSPRAGGAKGNIQYF

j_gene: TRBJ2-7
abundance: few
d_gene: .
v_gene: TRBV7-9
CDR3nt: TGTGCCAGCAGTCCTACGGCGGGAATCGGATTCTACGAGCAGTACTTC
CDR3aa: CASSPTAGIGFYEQYF

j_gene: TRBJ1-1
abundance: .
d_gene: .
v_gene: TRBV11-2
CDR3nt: TGTGCCAGCAGCTTCGGGCAGTTGAACACTGAAGCTTTCTTT
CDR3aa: CASSFGQLNTEAFF